The 2 T cell receptor beta chains given below trace back to one sample, sequenced in a study of blood T cell repertoires in COVID-19. Some clones are missing from TCRdb's copy, which holds only in-frame ones; the method was immunoSEQ multiplex PCR. Seen here are some 330,000 clones, approximately 89% observed once, and the top ten hold around 1.9%. The sequencing input was PBMCs or T cells enriched from blood (not recorded which). The receptors here all came from a man aged 35-49 years in a cohort exposed to, infected with or recovered from COVID-19 (not recorded which).

This chain joins TRBV6-5 and TRBJ2-2, with TRBD1 identical over 9 bases. CDR1 is MNHEY and CDR2 is SVGAGI in the germline V gene. The CDR3 is 14 amino acids. Unmatched junction bases numbered 3, after V lost 6 bases and J lost 4 bases. CDR3 nucleotide sequence: TGTGCCAGCAGGAGGGACAGGGCCACCGGGGAGCTGTTTTTT. It translates to CASRRDRATGELFF.

The J gene is TRBJ1-4, the V gene TRBV25-1, with a possible D match to TRBD1 (5 bases). With 3 bases removed from V and 8 bases from J, the gap between germline ends came to 10 bases. CDR1 and CDR2 from the germline V gene are MGHDK and SYGVNS. This CDR3 comprises 13 residues. Written as DNA, the CDR3 is TGTGCCAGCAGTGACAGGGTTTGGGAAAAACTGTTTTTT. Its protein product is CASSDRVWEKLFF.